This TCR beta chain came from a study of prognosis after radiotherapy for stage I lung cancer. Study summary: Stage I non-small cell lung cancer patients, who were enrolled in Nanjing, China, joined the cohort between 2018 and early 2019. Several patients had tumors that were squamous cell carcinoma, and approximately eleven had adenocarcinoma. The study's findings and limits: Stereotactic body radiation therapy was followed by a fall in unique TCR clone counts, with a median of roughly 9,300 versus 7,200.

V was shortened by 3 bases and J by 5 bases, with 16 bases between the two germline ends. Germline-derived CDR1 and CDR2 are SNHLY and FYNNEI. The CDR3 spans 15 residues. Multiplex PCR in two rounds served to amplify TCR beta CDR3 from genomic DNA. For every TRBV and TRBJ gene, a specific primer was used in first-round PCR. TCRdb reprocessed the multiplex PCR reads with MiXCR, giving one entry per CDR3 protein. Here the sample spans 26,000 or so distinct CDR3 sequences, approximately 31% being singletons. This clonotype has ten or more counts. The antigen is not known. The receptor was isolated from a donor of 50 years or more with non-small cell lung cancer. This chain joins TRBV2 and TRBJ2-5; a possible D gene is TRBD1 (6 bases). Sequenced here: PBMCs, sampled before or after stereotactic body radiation therapy (not recorded which). CDR3 loop: CASSDGPGAVETQYF. CDR3 in DNA: TGTGCCAGCAGTGACGGCCCAGGGGCGGTTGAGACCCAGTACTTC. Full variable domain (outside the CDR3, taken from reference TRBV2 and TRBJ2-5): EPEVTQTPSHQVTQMGQEVILRCVPISNHLYFYWYRQILGQKVEFLVSFYNNEISEKSEIFDDQFSVERPDGSNFTLKIRSTKLEDSAMYFCASSDGPGAVETQYFGPGTRLLVL.